This T cell receptor (beta chain) was found in a study of shared T cell receptors in the human thymus. V lost 2 bases and J lost 1, with 14 bases in between. The CDR3 totals 16 residues. Germline CDR1 and CDR2: SGHAT and FQNNGV. Sequenced by immunoSEQ multiplex PCR; TCRdb stores in-frame clones only, minus some. The sample yields more than 300,000 clones, approximately 95% seen once. The chain has TRBV11-2 and TRBJ1-1; no definite D call. The source of this sequence is a human donor. The sample comprised thymocytes. The CDR3 region is CASSLPRLEWNTEAFF. In DNA, the CDR3 is TGTGCCAGCAGCTTACCACGACTGGAGTGGAACACTGAAGCTTTCTTT.